The 15 T cell receptor beta chains presented below share a single source sample, sequenced in a study of blood T cell repertoires in COVID-19. TCRdb's table, derived via immunoSEQ multiplex PCR, lists solely in-frame clones and lacks some. Of a few hundred thousand clones in the sample, about nine tenths are singletons; the top ten hold around 2.9%. The sequencing input was peripheral blood. The receptor set was obtained from a woman in her 30s with active or convalescent COVID-19.

The chain links TRBV18 to TRBJ1-4, with D tentatively TRBD1 (6 bases). Deletions cut 4 bases from V and 8 bases from J, with 23 bases between. Germline V lookup: CDR1 KGHSH, CDR2 LQKENI. This CDR3 has 17 amino acids. CDR3 in DNA: TGTGCCAGCTCACAAACGCCTACAGGGTCCTTTGGGGAAAAACTGTTTTTT. Protein product: CASSQTPTGSFGEKLFF.

The chain couples TRBV18 to TRBJ1-2; 9 bases map to TRBD1. V trimming: 0 bases; J trimming: 2 bases; junction bases outside the gene matches: 4. This CDR3 contains 16 residues. Germline V lookup: CDR1 KGHSH, CDR2 LQKENI. This chain's CDR3 is CASSPPNRGLNYGYTF. The DNA for the CDR3 is TGTGCCAGCTCACCACCTAACAGGGGGCTAAACTATGGCTACACCTTC.

The J gene is TRBJ1-1, the V gene TRBV18; D not resolved. With 5 bases removed from V and 0 bases from J, the gap between germline ends came to 13 bases. The CDR3 is 15 residues long. Looked up from germline, CDR1 is KGHSH and CDR2 is LQKENI. The CDR3 DNA reads as TGTGCCAGCTCATCCAACATCGGGATGAACACTGAAGCTTTCTTT. As protein: CASSSNIGMNTEAFF.

This clone was observed a handful of times. CDR3 sequence: CASRRATGNSPLHF. The CDR3 region has the DNA TGTGCCAGCAGGCGAGCAACAGGGAATTCACCCCTCCACTTT. V and J are TRBV2 and TRBJ1-6; tentatively, D is TRBD1 (6 bases). CDR3 size: 14 residues. Germline V gene data show CDR1 as SNHLY and CDR2 as FYNNEI. Trimming stripped 6 bases from V and 7 bases from J, with 13 bases between.

The chain is built from TRBV9 and TRBJ2-2; D is possibly TRBD1 (5 bases). Trimming cost V 0 bases and J 9 bases, with 9 bases left between them. This CDR3 spans 13 amino acids. The germline CDR1 and CDR2 sequences are SGDLS and YYNGEE. The CDR3 spells CASSVDQGRELFF. CDR3 nucleotide sequence: TGTGCCAGCAGCGTAGACCAGGGTAGGGAGCTGTTTTTT.

The gene calls are TRBV9 and TRBJ2-6; no clear D. CDR1 is SGDLS, CDR2 YYNGEE, per germline. With 3 bases removed from V and 2 bases from J, the gap between germline ends came to 9 bases. The CDR3 spans 15 residues. In DNA form, the CDR3 reads TGTGCCAGCAGCGCTTCTCGGGCTGGGGCCAACGTCCTGACTTTC. Its protein product is CASSASRAGANVLTF.

The rearrangement joins TRBV23-1 to TRBJ2-5, with D hard to call. TRBV23-1 is noted as an ORF with a role that remains uncertain. The CDR3 covers 12 residues. With 10 bases removed from V and 5 bases from J, the gap between germline ends came to 14 bases. CDR3 in DNA: TGCGCCACCCCCCCGGGTTACGAGACCCAGTACTTC. Translated: CATPPGYETQYF.

This clone was observed once. The chain carries TRBV9 and TRBJ1-3; D perhaps matches TRBD1 (6 bases). V was clipped by 0 bases and J by 2 bases, with 12 bases between them. This CDR3 comprises 16 residues. CDR1 and CDR2 (germline): SGDLS, YYNGEE. CDR3 in amino acids: CASSVGEGEPGNTIYF. CDR3 in DNA: TGTGCCAGCAGCGTAGGAGAGGGGGAGCCTGGAAACACCATATATTTT.

The chain carries TRBV2 and TRBJ1-1; perhaps TRBD1 as D (5 bases). CDR1 is SNHLY, CDR2 FYNNEI, per germline. This CDR3 has 13 amino acids. V gave up 8 bases and J gave up 3 bases, with 13 bases separating them. The CDR3 sequence is CASEKEGHTEAFF. CDR3 in DNA: TGTGCCAGCGAAAAGGAGGGGCACACTGAAGCTTTCTTT.

The chain employs TRBV11-2 and TRBJ1-6, with TRBD1 as a possible D gene (6 bases). The CDR3 has 14 amino acids. CDR1 SGHAT and CDR2 FQNNGV come from the germline V gene. Trimming left V 0 bases short and J 8 bases short, with 8 bases between. The CDR3 bases are TGTGCCAGCAGCTTAGAACAGGGAGATTCACCCCTCCACTTT. Its translation: CASSLEQGDSPLHF.

This clone was observed a few times. The V call is TRBV5-1, the J call TRBJ1-1, with D unclear. The CDR3 length is 14 residues. Trimming took 0 bases from V and 2 from J, leaving 8 bases between them. Germline V gives CDR1 SGHRS, CDR2 YFSETQ. For the CDR3, the DNA is TGCGCCAGCAGCTTGGGCAGTTCAAACACTGAAGCTTTCTTT. Protein product: CASSLGSSNTEAFF.

This clone was recorded only once. The chain carries TRBV9 and TRBJ2-3, with 13 bases that match TRBD2. There are 16 residues in the CDR3. The V gene end was trimmed by 0 bases and the J gene end by 6 bases; junction bases not matched to a gene: 4. Germline V gives CDR1 SGDLS, CDR2 YYNGEE. The CDR3 region has the DNA TGTGCCAGCAGCGTAGAACTAGCGGGGGGGTCGGATACGCAGTATTTT. Amino acids: CASSVELAGGSDTQYF.

The rearrangement joins TRBV9 to TRBJ1-1, with 7 bases identical to TRBD1. This CDR3 comprises 16 residues. Germline V gene lookup returns CDR1 SGDLS and CDR2 YYNGEE. The V segment lost 4 bases and the J segment 1 base; nucleotides outside the gene matches: 10. The CDR3 is CASSLYPDRRNTEAFF. CDR3 DNA sequence: TGTGCCAGCAGCCTATACCCGGACAGGAGGAACACTGAAGCTTTCTTT.

The chain is built from TRBV14 and TRBJ1-2; D uncertain. CDR3 length: 14 residues. Between the trimmed V and J ends, which lost 1 base and 7 bases, there was a span of 13 bases. Per germline, CDR1 SGHDN and CDR2 FVKESK. CDR3 sequence: CASSQVIGRGGYTF. In nucleotides, the CDR3 is TGTGCCAGCAGCCAAGTTATAGGACGGGGTGGCTACACCTTC.

J is TRBJ2-7 and V is TRBV30; the D is unclear. The CDR3 consists of 11 residues. V lost 4 bases to trimming and J lost 4 bases, with 8 bases between them. The germline gives CDR1 GTSNPN, CDR2 SVGIG (reference sequence). CDR3 nucleotides: TGTGCCTGGAATACGGTATACGAGCAGTACTTC. Protein product: CAWNTVYEQYF.